This T cell receptor beta chain was sequenced during a study of OX40 agonist ivuxolimab in advanced cancers. TCRdb's table, derived via immunoSEQ multiplex PCR, lists solely in-frame clones and lacks some. The table shows some 83,000 clones, with 80% to 90% occurring only once. The germline V and J ends were trimmed by 6 bases and 0 bases, with 14 bases remaining between them. The length of the CDR3 is 15 residues. Germline V CDR1 and CDR2: MDHEN, SYDVKM. The specimen comprised CD4+ or CD8+ T cells sorted from blood, sampled in a trial of the OX40 agonist ivuxolimab. V gene TRBV28 combines with J gene TRBJ1-2; a possible D gene is TRBD1 (5 bases). This clonotype was sampled from an adult with an advanced solid tumor such as melanoma, head and neck, liver or kidney cancer. The CDR3 region is CASRDGTASNYGYTF. Here the CDR3 DNA reads TGTGCCAGCAGGGACGGGACGGCGTCTAACTATGGCTACACCTTC.